Listed below are T cell receptor beta chains from one sample, sequenced in a study of radiation and T cells in renal cell carcinoma. The table came from immunoSEQ multiplex PCR; TCRdb's copy has only in-frame clones and leaves some out. The sample gives 100,000 or so clones, approximately 86% of which show up once; under 9.5% is in the top ten. The specimen was blood, collected from a patient whose treatment included radiotherapy and nephrectomy. These receptors were taken from a man aged 50 or older with renal cell carcinoma. The conserved cysteine and the conserved F or W are not part of the CDR3 here.

V gene,CDR3 protein
TRBV5-1,ASSPLWGTGGLQETQY
TRBV7-2,ASSPRLGGTTDTQY
TRBV7-9,ASSFHEGYNTEAF
TRBV19,ASSHQASAGMDFEQY
TRBV7-7,ASSLERGKADTQY
TRBV20-1,SAREGGYT
TRBV9,ASSLTVLATTEAF
TRBV4-3,ASSQDWDPYGYT
TRBV7-9,ASSEGAADNSPLH
TRBV5-1,ASSLPQRTSGGDTQY
TRBV11-2,ASSPDWTTQY
TRBV7-2,ASSYRTGGRTIY
TRBV5-4,ASSFPGLAEYEQY
TRBV7-6,ASSDPGNEQY
TRBV11-3,ASSLGHINEQF
TRBV29-1,SVKTGGPGANVLT
TRBV18,ASSPGDSDTEAF
TRBV7-8,ASSSAGAGSNQPQH
TRBV29-1,SVGATTRGYEQY
TRBV15,ATSRVQGHEQY
TRBV5-1,ASSLGPNNEQF
TRBV4-3,ASSQDGVLGTEAF
TRBV6-1,ASSVSSGGSTDTQY
TRBV18,ASSSSTDTQY
TRBV30,AWSVPGKTQY
TRBV30,AWGRDVSNEQF
TRBV5-1,ASSLVGSPDTQY
TRBV2,ASREGPDNEQF
TRBV6-5,ASSYSGDRNLYGYT
TRBV27,ASRAGSYHGELF
TRBV18,ASSPGTREETQY
TRBV7-2,ASSLGGGPYNEQF
TRBV2,ASGGTGEHQPQH
TRBV6-5,ASSPWTGGNEQY
TRBV10-1,ASSPPGSYEQY
TRBV2,ASRTDVNTEAF
TRBV7-9,ASSPGDTEAF
TRBV28,ASSSRLAPSSYEQY
TRBV5-4,ASSLGLARTDTQY
TRBV11-3,ASSETGGNTEAF
TRBV5-8,ASSFVILGTDTQY
TRBV11-2,ASSLARPSRGRRTGELF
TRBV5-1,ASSLDLGFGNTIY
TRBV19,ASSPKKRGGIETQY
TRBV5-1,ASREQASTDTQY
TRBV11-2,ASSPGLAGALREQY
TRBV6-5,ASRPRQGSYEQY
TRBV7-3,ASSLGTGGGEAF
TRBV15,ATSVDNSGNTIY